The present T cell receptor (beta chain) was sequenced within a study of CD8 T cells in ankylosing spondylitis. TCRdb independently ran MiXCR on the 5' RACE reads; one entry per CDR3 protein. Counted here are some 840,000 distinct CDR3 sequences, 10% to 15% occurring once; the ten biggest clones make up around 0.51%. Overall study findings and caveats: Within ankylosing spondylitis blood, a TCR beta motif made up of fewer than ten highly homologous variants appeared to be characteristic.

To note about this clonotype: The antigen remains undetermined.

The receptor comes from a male donor with ankylosing spondylitis. The sample taken for sequencing was blood, either unsorted or a sorted T cell fraction (not recorded which).

CDR3 nucleotide sequence: TGTGCCAGCAGTTACTCTAGGCCAGCGGGAGGCTACGAGCAGTACTTC. Residues: CASSYSRPAGGYEQYF. The rearrangement uses TRBV6-2 or TRBV6-3 and TRBJ2-7; 9 bases agree with TRBD2. CDR1 and CDR2 from the germline V gene are MNHEY and SVGEGT. V gave up 0 bases and J gave up 3 bases; unmatched junction bases: 6. The CDR3 runs to 16 residues.